This TCR beta chain derives from a study of blood T cell repertoires in COVID-19. Across the study: Donors in the United States, Italy and Spain gave samples during acute or convalescent COVID-19. Nucleic acid was either cDNA or gDNA, and it came from T cells, B-cell-depleted T cells, or PBMCs.

In the source study's methods: Reference gene primers were amplified, and this amplification served to estimate nucleated cell counts. Libraries were prepared by immunoSEQ multiplex PCR; TCRdb keeps only in-frame clonotypes and omits some of them. The DNA was the basis for D and trimming; V, J and clone size are from that table. The sample has 55,000 to 75,000 clones, around 80% seen once; the top ten hold roughly 6%. The source of this sequence is a human donor in a cohort sampled during active COVID-19. The source material was peripheral blood.

CDR3 region: CASSDRGITNEKLFF. The CDR3 DNA sequence: TGTGCCAGCAGTGACAGGGGAATAACTAATGAAAAACTGTTTTTT. V is TRBV7-9 and J is TRBJ1-4, with 8 positions matching TRBD1. The CDR3 covers 15 residues. Looked up from germline, CDR1 is SEHNR and CDR2 is FQNEAQ (reference sequence). V shed 6 bases and J 1 base; nucleotides not matched to a gene: 4.